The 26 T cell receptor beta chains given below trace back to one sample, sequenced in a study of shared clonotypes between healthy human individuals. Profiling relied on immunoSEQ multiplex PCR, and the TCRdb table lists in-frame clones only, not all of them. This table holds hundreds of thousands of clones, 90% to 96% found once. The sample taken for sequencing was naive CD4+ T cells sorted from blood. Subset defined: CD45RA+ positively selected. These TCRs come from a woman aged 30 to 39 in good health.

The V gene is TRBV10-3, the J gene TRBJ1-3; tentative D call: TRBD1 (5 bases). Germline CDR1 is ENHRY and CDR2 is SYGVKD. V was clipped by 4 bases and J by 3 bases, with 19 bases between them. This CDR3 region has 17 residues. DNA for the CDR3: TGTGCCATCAGTGTGAACCGGGACGGGCTTTTTGGAAACACCATATATTTT. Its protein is CAISVNRDGLFGNTIYF.

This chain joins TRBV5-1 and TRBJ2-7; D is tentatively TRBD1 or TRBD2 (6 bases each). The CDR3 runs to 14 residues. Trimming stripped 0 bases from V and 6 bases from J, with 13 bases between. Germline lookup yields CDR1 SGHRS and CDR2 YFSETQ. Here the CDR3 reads CASSLDWGAGEQYF. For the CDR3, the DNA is TGCGCCAGCAGCTTGGATTGGGGGGCCGGCGAGCAGTACTTC.

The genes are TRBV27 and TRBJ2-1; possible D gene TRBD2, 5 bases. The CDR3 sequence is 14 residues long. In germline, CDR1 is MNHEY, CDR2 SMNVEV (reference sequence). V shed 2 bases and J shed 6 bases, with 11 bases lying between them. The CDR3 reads CASSLGAEGNEQFF. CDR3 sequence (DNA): TGTGCCAGCAGTTTAGGAGCGGAAGGCAATGAGCAGTTCTTC.

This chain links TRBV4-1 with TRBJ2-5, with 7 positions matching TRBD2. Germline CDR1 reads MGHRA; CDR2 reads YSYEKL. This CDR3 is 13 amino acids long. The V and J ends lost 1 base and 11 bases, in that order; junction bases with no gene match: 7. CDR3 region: CASSQVGGTGQYF. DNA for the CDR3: TGCGCCAGCAGCCAAGTGGGGGGGACTGGGCAGTACTTC.

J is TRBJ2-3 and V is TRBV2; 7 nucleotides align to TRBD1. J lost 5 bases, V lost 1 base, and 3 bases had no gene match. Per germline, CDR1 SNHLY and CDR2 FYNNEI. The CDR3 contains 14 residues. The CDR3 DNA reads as TGTGCCAGCAGTGAAGGACAGGGCCTAGATACGCAGTATTTT. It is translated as CASSEGQGLDTQYF.

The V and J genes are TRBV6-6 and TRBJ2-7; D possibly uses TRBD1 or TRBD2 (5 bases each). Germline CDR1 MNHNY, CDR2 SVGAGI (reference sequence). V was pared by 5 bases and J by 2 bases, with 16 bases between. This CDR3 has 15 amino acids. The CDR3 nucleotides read TGTGCCAGCAGTCAAAACCGGGACCAGACCTACGAGCAGTACTTC. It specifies CASSQNRDQTYEQYF.

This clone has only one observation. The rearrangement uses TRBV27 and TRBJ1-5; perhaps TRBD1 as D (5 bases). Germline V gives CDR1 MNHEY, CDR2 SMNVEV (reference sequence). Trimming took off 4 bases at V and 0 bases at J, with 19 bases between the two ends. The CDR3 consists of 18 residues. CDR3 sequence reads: CASSSWRGDIYSNQPQHF. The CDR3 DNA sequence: TGTGCCAGCAGTTCTTGGAGGGGCGACATCTATAGCAATCAGCCCCAGCATTTT.

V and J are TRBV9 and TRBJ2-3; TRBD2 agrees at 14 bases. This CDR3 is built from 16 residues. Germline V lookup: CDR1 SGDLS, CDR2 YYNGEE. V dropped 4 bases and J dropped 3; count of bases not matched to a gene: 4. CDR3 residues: CASSSRTSGRTDTQYF. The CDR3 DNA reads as TGTGCCAGCAGCTCACGGACTAGCGGGAGGACAGATACGCAGTATTTT.

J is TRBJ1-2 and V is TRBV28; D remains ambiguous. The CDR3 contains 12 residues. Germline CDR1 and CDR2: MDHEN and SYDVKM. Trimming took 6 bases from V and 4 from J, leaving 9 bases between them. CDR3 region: CASSSWSYGYTF. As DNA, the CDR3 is TGTGCCAGCAGCTCTTGGAGCTATGGCTACACCTTC.

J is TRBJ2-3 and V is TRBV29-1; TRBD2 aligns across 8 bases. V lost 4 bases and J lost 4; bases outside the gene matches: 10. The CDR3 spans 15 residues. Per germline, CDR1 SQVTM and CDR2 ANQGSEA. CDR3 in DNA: TGCAGCGTTGTAGGGGGACTAGGGCGTTCAGATACGCAGTATTTT. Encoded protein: CSVVGGLGRSDTQYF.

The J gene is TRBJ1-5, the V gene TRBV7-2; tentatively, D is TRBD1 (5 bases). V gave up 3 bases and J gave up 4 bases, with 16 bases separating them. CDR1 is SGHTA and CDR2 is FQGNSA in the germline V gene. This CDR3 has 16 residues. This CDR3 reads CASSLQGNRLNQPQHF. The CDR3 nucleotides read TGTGCCAGCAGCTTGCAGGGTAATCGGTTGAATCAGCCCCAGCATTTT.

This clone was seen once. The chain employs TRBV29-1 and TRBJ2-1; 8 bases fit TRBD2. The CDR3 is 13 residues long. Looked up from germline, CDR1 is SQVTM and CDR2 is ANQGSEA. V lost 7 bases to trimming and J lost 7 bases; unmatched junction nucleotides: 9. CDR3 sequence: CSATGTSANEQFF. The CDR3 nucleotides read TGCAGCGCCACAGGGACTAGTGCGAATGAGCAGTTCTTC.

The CDR3 region is CASSSSEVEQFF. The CDR3 region has the DNA TGCGCCAGCAGCTCTAGCGAGGTCGAGCAGTTCTTC. The chain is built from TRBV5-1 and TRBJ2-1, with D perhaps TRBD2 (6 bases). Per germline, CDR1 SGHRS and CDR2 YFSETQ. Trimming took off 3 bases at V and 10 bases at J, with 11 bases between the two ends. This CDR3 region has 12 residues.

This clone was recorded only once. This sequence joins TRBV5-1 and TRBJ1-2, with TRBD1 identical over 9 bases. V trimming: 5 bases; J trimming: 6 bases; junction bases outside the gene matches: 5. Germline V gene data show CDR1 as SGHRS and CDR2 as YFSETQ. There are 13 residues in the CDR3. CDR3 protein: CASRYRTGDGYTF. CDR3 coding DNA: TGCGCCAGCAGATATCGGACAGGGGATGGCTACACCTTC.

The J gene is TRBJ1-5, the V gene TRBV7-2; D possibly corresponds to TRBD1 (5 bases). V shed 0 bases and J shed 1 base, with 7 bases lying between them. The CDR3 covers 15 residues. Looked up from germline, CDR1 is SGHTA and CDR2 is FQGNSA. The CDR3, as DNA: TGTGCCAGCAGCTTAGCGCGGGGGAGCAATCAGCCCCAGCATTTT. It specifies CASSLARGSNQPQHF.

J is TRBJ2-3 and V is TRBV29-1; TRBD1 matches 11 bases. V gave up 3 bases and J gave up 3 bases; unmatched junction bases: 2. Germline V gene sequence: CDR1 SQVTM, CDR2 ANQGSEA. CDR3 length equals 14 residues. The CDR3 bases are TGCAGCGTTGAGGACAGGGGGCGAACAGATACGCAGTATTTT. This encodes CSVEDRGRTDTQYF.

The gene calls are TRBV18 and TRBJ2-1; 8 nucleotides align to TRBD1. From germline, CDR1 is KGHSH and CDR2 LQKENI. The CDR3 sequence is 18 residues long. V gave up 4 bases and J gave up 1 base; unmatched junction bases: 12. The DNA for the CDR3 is TGTGCCAGCTCACACAGGGGGGCGCCTTGGAGGTCCTACAATGAGCAGTTCTTC. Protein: CASSHRGAPWRSYNEQFF.

The CDR3 DNA reads TGTGCCAGCAAGGTTCTTTCTGGTAGCGGGGGGAAAGAGACCCAGTACTTC. Translating it yields CASKVLSGSGGKETQYF. The chain links TRBV27 to TRBJ2-5, with TRBD2 matching 10 bases. V was pared by 7 bases and J by 3 bases, with 14 bases of the junction left unmatched. The CDR3 covers 17 residues. Germline CDR1 reads MNHEY; CDR2 reads SMNVEV (reference sequence).

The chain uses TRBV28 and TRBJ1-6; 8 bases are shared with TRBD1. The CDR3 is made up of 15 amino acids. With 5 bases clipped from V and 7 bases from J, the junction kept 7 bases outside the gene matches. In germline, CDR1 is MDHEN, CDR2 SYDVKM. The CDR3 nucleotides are TGTGCCAGCAGTCCGGGGGACAGGCGAAATTCACCCCTCCACTTT. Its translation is CASSPGDRRNSPLHF.

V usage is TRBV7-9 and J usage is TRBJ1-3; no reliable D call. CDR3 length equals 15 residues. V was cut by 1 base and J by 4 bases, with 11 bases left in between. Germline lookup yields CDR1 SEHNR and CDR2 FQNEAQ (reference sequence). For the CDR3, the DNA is TGTGCCAGCAGCTTAGGAGAACCTTCAGGAAACACCATATATTTT. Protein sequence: CASSLGEPSGNTIYF.

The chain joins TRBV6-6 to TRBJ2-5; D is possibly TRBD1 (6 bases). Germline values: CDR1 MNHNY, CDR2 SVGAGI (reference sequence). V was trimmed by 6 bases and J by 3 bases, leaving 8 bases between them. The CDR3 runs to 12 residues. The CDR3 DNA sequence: TGTGCCAGCAGATCAGGGGAAGAGACCCAGTACTTC. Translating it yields CASRSGEETQYF.

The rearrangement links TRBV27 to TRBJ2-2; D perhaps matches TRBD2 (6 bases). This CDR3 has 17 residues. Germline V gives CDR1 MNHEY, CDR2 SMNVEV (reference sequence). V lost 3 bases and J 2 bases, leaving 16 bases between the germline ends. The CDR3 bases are TGTGCCAGCAGTTTCAAGGGGAGACTAGTTAACACCGGGGAGCTGTTTTTT. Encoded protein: CASSFKGRLVNTGELFF.

The CDR3 coding sequence is TGTGCCAGCAGTTCAAGGACAGGGGCCGAACAAGAGACCCAGTACTTC. It is translated as CASSSRTGAEQETQYF. The V and J genes are TRBV6-6 and TRBJ2-5; 9 nucleotides match TRBD1. The germline CDR1 and CDR2 sequences are MNHNY and SVGAGI (reference sequence). CDR3 length: 16 amino acids. The V and J ends lost 4 bases and 2 bases, in that order; junction bases with no gene match: 8.

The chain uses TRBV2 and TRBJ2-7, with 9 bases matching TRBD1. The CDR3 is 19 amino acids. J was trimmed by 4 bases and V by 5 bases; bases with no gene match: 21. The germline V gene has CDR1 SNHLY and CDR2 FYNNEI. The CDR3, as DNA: TGTGCCAGCAGTCCTCCGGGACAGGGAATTTCGACAGAGTGGTACGAGCAGTACTTC. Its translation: CASSPPGQGISTEWYEQYF. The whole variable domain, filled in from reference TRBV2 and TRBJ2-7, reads EPEVTQTPSHQVTQMGQEVILRCVPISNHLYFYWYRQILGQKVEFLVSFYNNEISEKSEIFDDQFSVERPDGSNFTLKIRSTKLEDSAMYFCASSPPGQGISTEWYEQYFGPGTRLTVT.

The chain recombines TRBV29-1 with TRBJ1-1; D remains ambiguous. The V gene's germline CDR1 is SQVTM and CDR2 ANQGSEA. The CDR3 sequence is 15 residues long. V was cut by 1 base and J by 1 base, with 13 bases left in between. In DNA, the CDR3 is TGCAGCGTTGAAGTGTCCTCTCGTAAGAACACTGAAGCTTTCTTT. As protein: CSVEVSSRKNTEAFF.

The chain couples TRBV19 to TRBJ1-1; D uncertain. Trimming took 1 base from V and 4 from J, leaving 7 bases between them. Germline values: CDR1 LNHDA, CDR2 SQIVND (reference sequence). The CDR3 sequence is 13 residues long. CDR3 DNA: TGTGCCAGTAGTATAGCCCCGCTCACTGAAGCTTTCTTT. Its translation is CASSIAPLTEAFF.